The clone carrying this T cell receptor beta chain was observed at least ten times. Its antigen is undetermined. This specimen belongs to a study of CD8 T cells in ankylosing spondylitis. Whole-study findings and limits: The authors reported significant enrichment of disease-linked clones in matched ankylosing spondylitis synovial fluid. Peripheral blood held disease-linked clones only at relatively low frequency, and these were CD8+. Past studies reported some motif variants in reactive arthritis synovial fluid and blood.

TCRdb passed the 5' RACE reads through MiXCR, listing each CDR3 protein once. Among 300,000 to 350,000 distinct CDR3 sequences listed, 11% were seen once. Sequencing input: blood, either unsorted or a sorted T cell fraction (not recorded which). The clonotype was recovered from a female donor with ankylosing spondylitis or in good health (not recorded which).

The CDR3 bases are TGTGCCAGCAGCTTGTCCGGGACGGCCTATGGCTACACCTTC. This gives the protein CASSLSGTAYGYTF. This rearrangement joins TRBV5-6 to TRBJ1-2; possibly TRBD1 for D (5 bases). The germline V gene encodes CDR1 SGHDT and CDR2 YYEEEE. Trimming cost V 1 base and J 4 bases, with 11 bases left between them. CDR3 length: 14 amino acids.